Each of the 9 T cell receptor beta chains below was sequenced from the same sample in a study of blood T cell repertoires in COVID-19. Here immunoSEQ multiplex PCR was the method, and the copy in TCRdb shows in-frame clones only, minus some. The sample has approximately 350,000 clones; about 86% are singletons. The source material was peripheral blood. The receptors stem from a young man with active or convalescent COVID-19.

The table lists this clone with a few counts. V is TRBV25-1 and J is TRBJ2-1; D is unresolved. CDR3 length: 13 residues. The V gene's germline CDR1 is MGHDK and CDR2 SYGVNS. Deletions cut 4 bases from V and 3 bases from J, with 7 bases between. In nucleotides, the CDR3 is TGTGCCAGCAGTGTTGACATCTACAATGAGCAGTTCTTC. This translates into CASSVDIYNEQFF. The full variable domain, completed using reference TRBV25-1 and TRBJ2-1, is EADIYQTPRYLVIGTGKKITLECSQTMGHDKMYWYQQDPGMELHLIHYSYGVNSTEKGDLSSESTVSRIRTEHFPLTLESARPSHTSQYLCASSVDIYNEQFFGPGTRLTVL.

This chain uses TRBV27 with TRBJ2-7; the match to TRBD2 covers 12 bases. The CDR3 has 13 residues. The J segment lost 5 bases and the V segment lost 6 bases, leaving 2 bases of the junction unmatched. Germline loops: CDR1 MNHEY, CDR2 SMNVEV (reference sequence). CDR3 protein: CASRLAGGNEQYF. The CDR3 nucleotides read TGTGCCAGCAGACTAGCGGGAGGTAACGAGCAGTACTTC.

As concerns this clone: One junction end does not reproduce the germline sequence, and a read error may be involved. The rearrangement uses TRBV19 and TRBJ2-2; TRBD1 agrees at 9 bases. CDR3 length: 17 amino acids. CDR1 is LNHDA and CDR2 is SQIVND in the germline V gene (reference sequence). Written as DNA, the CDR3 is TGTGCCAGTAGGACGACAGGGGGAATGGACAACACCCGGGAGCTGTTTTTT. This sequence encodes CASRTTGGMDNTRELFF.

The rearrangement joins TRBV6-5 to TRBJ2-4; D is unresolved. Germline CDR1 is MNHEY and CDR2 is SVGAGI. The CDR3 totals 14 residues. V gave up 2 bases and J gave up 7 bases, with 12 bases separating them. In DNA form, the CDR3 reads TGTGCCAGCAGTTACGCCGTTACTTCTAACATTCAGTACTTC. This sequence encodes CASSYAVTSNIQYF.

This chain uses TRBV7-9 with TRBJ1-4; tentative D call: TRBD1 (6 bases). The CDR3 has 16 amino acids. V lost 4 bases and J lost 3, with 15 bases in between. CDR1 SEHNR and CDR2 FQNEAQ come from the germline V gene (reference sequence). The CDR3 DNA follows: TGTGCCAGCAGCTCTAGACGAGGGGGACCTAATGAAAAACTGTTTTTT. Its protein product is CASSSRRGGPNEKLFF.

This sequence joins TRBV3-1 (or the pseudogene TRBV3-2) and TRBJ1-1; 10 nucleotides match TRBD1. J gave up 5 bases and V 5 bases, and 5 bases lay outside the gene matches. Per the germline V gene, CDR1 is LGHDT and CDR2 is YNNKEL (reference sequence). There are 14 residues in the CDR3. Here the CDR3 DNA reads TGTGCCAGCAGCAACCGGGACAGGGGAACTGAAGCTTTCTTT. This encodes CASSNRDRGTEAFF.

The chain joins TRBV24-1 to TRBJ1-2, with 10 positions matching TRBD1. Germline-derived CDR1 and CDR2 are KGHDR and SFDVKD. J lost 3 bases, V lost 0 bases, and 6 bases had no gene match. The CDR3 runs to 17 residues. The CDR3 coding sequence is TGTGCCACCAGTGATTTGCCAAAGACAGGGGGCTACTATGGCTACACCTTC. Amino acids: CATSDLPKTGGYYGYTF.

The chain recombines TRBV30 with TRBJ1-2, with D possibly being TRBD1 (5 bases). The V and J ends lost 3 bases and 2 bases respectively, with 7 bases between them. This CDR3 is 12 amino acids long. Germline lookup yields CDR1 GTSNPN and CDR2 SVGIG (reference sequence). The CDR3, as DNA: TGTGCCTGGAGCAGGGAAAACTATGGCTACACCTTC. Protein product: CAWSRENYGYTF.

This clone is a singleton in its sample. The rearrangement links TRBV14 to TRBJ2-1; no firm D call. The germline CDR1 and CDR2 sequences are SGHDN and FVKESK. CDR3 length equals 15 residues. The V and J ends lost 4 bases and 2 bases respectively, with 12 bases between them. The chain's CDR3 is CASSPVRGPYNEQFF. The CDR3 bases are TGTGCCAGCAGCCCGGTTCGTGGGCCCTACAATGAGCAGTTCTTC.